This TCR beta chain was identified in a study of blood T cells in healthy people across ages. This clonotype was seen once. Then a second PCR, running about 6 to 11 cycles, was carried out with a sample-barcoded 5' primer and a J-beta primer mix. TCRdb independently ran MiXCR on the 5' RACE reads; one entry per CDR3 protein. The sample contains about 930,000 distinct CDR3 sequences, around 29% of which appear only once. The V gene end was trimmed by 5 bases and the J gene end by 13 bases; junction bases not matched to a gene: 10. Per the germline V gene, CDR1 is SQVTM and CDR2 is ANQGSEA. This CDR3 contains 12 residues. The sample was also linked to a second study, of T cells of mothers and their children.

The specimen sequenced was blood. The clonotype originates from a woman in her forties in good health. This sequence joins TRBV29-1 and TRBJ2-1, with 8 bases matching TRBD2. The chain's CDR3 is CSVSTSGRGQFF. The CDR3 DNA follows: TGCAGCGTTTCCACAAGCGGGAGAGGACAGTTCTTC.